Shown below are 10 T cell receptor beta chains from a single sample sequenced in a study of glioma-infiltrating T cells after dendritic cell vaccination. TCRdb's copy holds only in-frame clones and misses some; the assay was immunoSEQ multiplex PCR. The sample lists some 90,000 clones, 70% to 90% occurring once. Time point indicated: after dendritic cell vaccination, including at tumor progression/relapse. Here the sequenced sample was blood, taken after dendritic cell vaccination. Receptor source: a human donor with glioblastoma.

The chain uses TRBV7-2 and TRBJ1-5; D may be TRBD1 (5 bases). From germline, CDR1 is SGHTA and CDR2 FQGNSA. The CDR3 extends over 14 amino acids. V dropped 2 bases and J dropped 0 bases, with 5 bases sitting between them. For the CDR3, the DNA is TGTGCCAGCAGCTTACAGGGTAGCAATCAGCCCCAGCATTTT. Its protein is CASSLQGSNQPQHF.

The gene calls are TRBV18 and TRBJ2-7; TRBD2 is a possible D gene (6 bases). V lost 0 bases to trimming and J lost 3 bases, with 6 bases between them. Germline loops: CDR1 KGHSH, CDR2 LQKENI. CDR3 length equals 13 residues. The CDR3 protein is CASSPPGGYEQYF. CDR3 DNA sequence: TGTGCCAGCTCACCACCGGGGGGCTACGAGCAGTACTTC.

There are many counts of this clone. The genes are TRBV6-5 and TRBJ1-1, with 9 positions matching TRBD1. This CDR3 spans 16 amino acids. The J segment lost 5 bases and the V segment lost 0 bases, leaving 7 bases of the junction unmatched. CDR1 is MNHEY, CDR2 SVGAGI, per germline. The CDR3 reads CASSYSTGQGGTEAFF. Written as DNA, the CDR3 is TGTGCCAGCAGTTACTCGACGGGACAGGGAGGGACTGAAGCTTTCTTT.

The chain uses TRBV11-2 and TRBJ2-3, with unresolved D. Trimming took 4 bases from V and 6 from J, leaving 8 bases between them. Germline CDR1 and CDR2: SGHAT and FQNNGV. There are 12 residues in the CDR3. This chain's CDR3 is CASSSRADTQYF. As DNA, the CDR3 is TGTGCCAGCAGCTCCCGTGCGGATACGCAGTATTTT.

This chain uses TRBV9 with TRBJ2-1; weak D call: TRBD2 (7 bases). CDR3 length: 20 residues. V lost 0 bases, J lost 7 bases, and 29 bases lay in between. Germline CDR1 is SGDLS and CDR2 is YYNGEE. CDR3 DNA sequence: TGTGCCAGCAGCGTAGAAGGGGGGGGCGGGAGTGTCGGAAGGGGGAATGAGCAGTTCTTC. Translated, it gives CASSVEGGGGSVGRGNEQFF.

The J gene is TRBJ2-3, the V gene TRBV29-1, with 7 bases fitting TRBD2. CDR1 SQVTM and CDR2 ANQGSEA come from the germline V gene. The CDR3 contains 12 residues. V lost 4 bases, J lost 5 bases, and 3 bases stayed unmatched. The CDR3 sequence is CSVVGEGDTQYF. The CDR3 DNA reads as TGCAGCGTTGTTGGGGAGGGAGATACGCAGTATTTT.

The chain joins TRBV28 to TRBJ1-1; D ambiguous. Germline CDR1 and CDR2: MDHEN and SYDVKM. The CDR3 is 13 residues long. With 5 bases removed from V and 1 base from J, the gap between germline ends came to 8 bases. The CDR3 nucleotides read TGTGCCAGCAGTGTCATACAGAACACTGAAGCTTTCTTT. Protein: CASSVIQNTEAFF.

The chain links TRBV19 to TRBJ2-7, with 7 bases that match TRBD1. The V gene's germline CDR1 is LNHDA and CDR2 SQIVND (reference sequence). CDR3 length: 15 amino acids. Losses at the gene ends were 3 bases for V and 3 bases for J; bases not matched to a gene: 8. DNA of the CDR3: TGTGCCAGTAGTATGGCCGGGACAGCTAGCTACGAGCAGTACTTC. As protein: CASSMAGTASYEQYF.

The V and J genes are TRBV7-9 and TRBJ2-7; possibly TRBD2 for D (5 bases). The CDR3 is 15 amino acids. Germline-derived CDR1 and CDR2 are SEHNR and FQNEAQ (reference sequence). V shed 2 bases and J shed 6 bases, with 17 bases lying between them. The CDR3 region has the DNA TGTGCCAGCAGCTTACAGATCGGGATGGGTGGCGAGCAGTACTTC. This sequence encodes CASSLQIGMGGEQYF.

In nucleotides, the CDR3 is TGTGCCAGCTCGAGGACTGGGAGCGAAAAACTGTTTTTT. It translates to CASSRTGSEKLFF. This chain joins TRBV6-1 and TRBJ1-4; no clear D gene. V was pared by 8 bases and J by 8 bases, with 15 bases between. In germline, CDR1 is MNHNS, CDR2 SASEGT. This CDR3 has 13 amino acids.